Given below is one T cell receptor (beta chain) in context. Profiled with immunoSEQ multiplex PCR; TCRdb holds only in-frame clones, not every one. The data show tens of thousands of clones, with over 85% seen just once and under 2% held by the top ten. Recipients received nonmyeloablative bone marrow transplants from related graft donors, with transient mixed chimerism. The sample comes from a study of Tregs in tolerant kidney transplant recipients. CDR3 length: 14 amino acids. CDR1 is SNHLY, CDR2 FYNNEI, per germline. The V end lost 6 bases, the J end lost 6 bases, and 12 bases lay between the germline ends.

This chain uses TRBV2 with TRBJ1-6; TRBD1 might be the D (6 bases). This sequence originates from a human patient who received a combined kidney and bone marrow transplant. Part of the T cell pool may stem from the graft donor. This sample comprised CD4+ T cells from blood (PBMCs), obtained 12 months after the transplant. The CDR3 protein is CASSNREGNSPLHF. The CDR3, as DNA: TGTGCCAGCAGCAACAGGGAGGGTAATTCACCCCTCCACTTT.